This TCR beta chain was sequenced in a study of blood T cell repertoires in COVID-19. This table comes from immunoSEQ multiplex PCR, and its TCRdb copy is limited to in-frame clones, with some not included. The table lists about 150,000 clones, around nine tenths of them singletons, with 0.58% in the top ten. This sequence was found in a man aged 55 to 69 with COVID-19, enrolled during active disease. The sequenced material came from peripheral blood.

CDR3: CASTGSSGNTIYF. The DNA of the CDR3 is TGTGCCAGTACAGGCAGCTCTGGAAACACCATATATTTT. V is TRBV19 and J is TRBJ1-3; D gene unclear. Germline V gene sequence: CDR1 LNHDA, CDR2 SQIVND (reference sequence). CDR3 length: 13 residues. Trimming removed 7 bases from V and 0 bases from J, with 7 bases in between.